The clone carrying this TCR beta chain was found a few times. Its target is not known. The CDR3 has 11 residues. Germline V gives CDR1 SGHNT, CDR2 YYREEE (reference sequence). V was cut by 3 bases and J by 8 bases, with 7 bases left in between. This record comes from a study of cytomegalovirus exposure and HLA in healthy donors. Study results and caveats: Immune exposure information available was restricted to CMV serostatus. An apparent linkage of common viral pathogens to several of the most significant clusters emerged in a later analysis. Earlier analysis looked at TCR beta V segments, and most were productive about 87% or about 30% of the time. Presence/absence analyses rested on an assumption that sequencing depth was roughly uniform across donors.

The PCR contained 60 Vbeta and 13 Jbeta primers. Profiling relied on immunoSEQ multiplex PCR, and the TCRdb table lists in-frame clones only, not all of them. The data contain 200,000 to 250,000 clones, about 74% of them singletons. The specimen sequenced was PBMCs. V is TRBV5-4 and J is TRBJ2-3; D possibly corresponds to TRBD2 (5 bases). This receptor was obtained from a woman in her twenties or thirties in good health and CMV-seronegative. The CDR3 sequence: CASSSLATQYF. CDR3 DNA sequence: TGTGCCAGCAGCTCTCTAGCTACGCAGTATTTT.